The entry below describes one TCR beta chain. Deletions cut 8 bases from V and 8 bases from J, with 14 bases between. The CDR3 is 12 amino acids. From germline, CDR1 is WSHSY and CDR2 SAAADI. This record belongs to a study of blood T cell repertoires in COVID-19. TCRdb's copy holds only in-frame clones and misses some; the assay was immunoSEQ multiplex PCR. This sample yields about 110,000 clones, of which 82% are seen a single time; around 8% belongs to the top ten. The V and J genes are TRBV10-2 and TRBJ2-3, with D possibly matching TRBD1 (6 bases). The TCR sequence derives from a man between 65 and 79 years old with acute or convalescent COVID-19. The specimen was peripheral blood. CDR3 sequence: CASGVVGGTQYF. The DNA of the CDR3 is TGCGCCAGCGGAGTAGTAGGGGGTACGCAGTATTTT.